Reported below is one TCR beta chain. The germline V gene has CDR1 SGHDN and CDR2 FVKESK. V trimming: 0 bases; J trimming: 1 base; junction bases outside the gene matches: 4. The CDR3 extends over 16 amino acids. The data stem from a study of cytomegalovirus exposure and HLA in healthy donors. It was with 60 Vbeta and 13 Jbeta primers that the PCR ran. The repertoire was sequenced with immunoSEQ multiplex PCR; TCRdb's copy has only in-frame clones and lacks some. Of approximately 170,000 clones listed, around 80% are singletons. The source of this sequence is a woman aged 50 to 60 in good health and CMV-seronegative. The material sequenced was PBMCs. The chain couples TRBV14 to TRBJ1-1; 8 bases fit TRBD1. CDR3 in amino acids: CASSQDNGQGNTEAFF. CDR3 nucleotides: TGTGCCAGCAGCCAAGATAATGGACAGGGGAACACTGAAGCTTTCTTT.